This record looks at one T cell receptor (beta chain) sequence and its context. As yet, its antigen is unknown. This may arise from a read error, as a much more abundant clone is one base away. CDR1 MNHEY and CDR2 SMNVEV come from the germline V gene (reference sequence). The CDR3 covers 14 residues. Germline trimming cut 2 bases from V and 5 bases from J; bases unmatched to any gene: 0. TCRdb re-called the 5' RACE reads through MiXCR, storing one row per CDR3 protein. The sample has roughly 180,000 distinct CDR3 sequences, roughly 10% seen once; the top ten hold around 16%. The sample is drawn from a study of CD8 T cells in ankylosing spondylitis. Findings and limits, study-wide: A number of the motif variants had already been described in reactive arthritis synovial fluid and blood.

This clonotype was sampled from a female donor with ankylosing spondylitis or in good health (not recorded which). The sample was blood, either unsorted or a sorted T cell fraction (not recorded which). The chain carries TRBV27 and TRBJ2-1; 10 bases are shared with TRBD2. The CDR3 region has the DNA TGTGCCAGCAGTTTAACTAGCGGGAACAATGAGCAGTTCTTC. Translating it yields CASSLTSGNNEQFF.